Following are 21 T cell receptor beta chains from one sample sequenced in a study of T cell repertoires in ileal Crohn's disease. Clones were read by immunoSEQ multiplex PCR, and TCRdb kept only the in-frame ones, dropping some. The table lists 5,500 to 9,000 clones, roughly 74% of them singletons. Sequencing was performed on ileal tissue. The receptor source for this set is an adult with Crohn's disease.

The genes are TRBV28 and TRBJ2-2; D is perhaps TRBD1 (6 bases). Germline CDR1 reads MDHEN; CDR2 reads SYDVKM. This CDR3 is built from 14 residues. V dropped 6 bases and J dropped 7 bases, with 15 bases sitting between them. The CDR3 is CASRSGQRFGELFF. As DNA, the CDR3 is TGTGCCAGCAGATCCGGACAGAGATTCGGGGAGCTGTTTTTT.

This clone came up a few times. The gene calls are TRBV5-1 and TRBJ2-3; tentatively, D is TRBD2 (6 bases). CDR3 length equals 17 residues. Germline CDR1 and CDR2: SGHRS and YFSETQ. Deletions cut 6 bases from V and 3 bases from J, with 23 bases between. The CDR3 sequence: CASTVGGNWDGTDTQYF. The CDR3 DNA follows: TGCGCCAGCACAGTTGGGGGGAACTGGGATGGTACAGATACGCAGTATTTT. The whole variable domain, remainder taken from reference TRBV5-1 and TRBJ2-3, is KAGVTQTPRYLIKTRGQQVTLSCSPISGHRSVSWYQQTPGQGLQFLFEYFSETQRNKGNFPGRFSGRQFSNSRSEMNVSTLELGDSALYLCASTVGGNWDGTDTQYFGPGTRLTVL.

The chain recombines TRBV16 with TRBJ2-4; TRBD2 aligns across 7 bases. This CDR3 region has 14 residues. The junction had 8 bases not matched to a gene; V was cut back by 4 bases and J by 8 bases. The germline CDR1 and CDR2 sequences are KGHSY and FQNENV. The CDR3 sequence: CASSLSGEGDIQYF. In DNA form, the CDR3 reads TGTGCCAGCAGCCTATCCGGGGAGGGAGACATTCAGTACTTC. Using reference TRBV16 and TRBJ2-4 for the parts outside the CDR3, the full variable domain is GEEVAQTPKHLVRGEGQKAKLYCAPIKGHSYVFWYQQVLKNEFKFLISFQNENVFDETGMPKERFSAKCLPNSPCSLEIQATKLEDSAVYFCASSLSGEGDIQYFGAGTRLSVL.

The chain is built from TRBV19 and TRBJ2-1; 9 bases are shared with TRBD2. The germline V gene has CDR1 LNHDA and CDR2 SQIVND (reference sequence). This CDR3 has 15 amino acids. Germline trimming cut 3 bases from V and 7 bases from J; bases unmatched to any gene: 7. CDR3 bases: TGTGCCAGTAGTATGGGCGGGGGGGCCAGGAATGAGCAGTTCTTC. Protein: CASSMGGGARNEQFF. The complete variable domain, with remaining parts taken from reference TRBV19 and TRBJ2-1, reads DGGITQSPKYLFRKEGQNVTLSCEQNLNHDAMYWYRQDPGQGLRLIYYSQIVNDFQKGDIAEGYSVSREKKESFPLTVTSAQKNPTAFYLCASSMGGGARNEQFFGPGTRLTVL.

V and J are TRBV13 and TRBJ1-6, with 7 bases that match TRBD1. This CDR3 comprises 13 residues. The J segment lost 10 bases and the V segment lost 2 bases, leaving 2 bases of the junction unmatched. Looked up from germline, CDR1 is PRHDT and CDR2 is FYEKMQ (reference sequence). CDR3: CASSLQGESPLHF. CDR3 nucleotides: TGTGCCAGCAGCTTACAGGGGGAGTCACCCCTCCACTTT. Together with reference TRBV13 and TRBJ1-6, the CDR3 gives the full variable domain: AAGVIQSPRHLIKEKRETATLKCYPIPRHDTVYWYQQGPGQDPQFLISFYEKMQSDKGSIPDRFSAQQFSDYHSELNMSSLELGDSALYFCASSLQGESPLHFGNGTRLTVT.

The rearrangement uses TRBV27 and TRBJ2-3; D possibly corresponds to TRBD1 (7 bases). Germline V gene lookup returns CDR1 MNHEY and CDR2 SMNVEV (reference sequence). The V gene lost 4 bases and the J gene lost 4 bases, with 15 bases spanning the gap. The CDR3 length is 15 residues. CDR3 residues: CASSSQGGVPDTQYF. The DNA for the CDR3 is TGTGCCAGCAGTTCCCAGGGGGGTGTCCCAGATACGCAGTATTTT.

This chain links TRBV11-3 with TRBJ2-7; the D is unclear. Germline V gives CDR1 SGHNT, CDR2 YENEEA. The CDR3 is made up of 12 amino acids. V was cut by 5 bases and J by 4 bases, with 9 bases left in between. The CDR3 bases are TGTGCCAGCAGCCCCCGAGCGTACGAGCAGTACTTC. This gives the protein CASSPRAYEQYF.

This sequence joins TRBV6-1 and TRBJ1-1; no definite D call. The V gene lost 5 bases and the J gene lost 5 bases, with 9 bases spanning the gap. Germline V lookup: CDR1 MNHNS, CDR2 SASEGT. This CDR3 has 12 residues. CDR3 DNA: TGTGCCAGCAGTCCGTTTAATACTGAAGCTTTCTTT. Amino acids: CASSPFNTEAFF.

V gene TRBV5-6 combines with J gene TRBJ2-2; TRBD1 aligns across 10 bases. The CDR3 has 15 residues. Germline CDR1 is SGHDT and CDR2 is YYEEEE. The V segment lost 0 bases and the J segment 4 bases; nucleotides outside the gene matches: 0. The CDR3 here is CASSLGTGGTGELFF. CDR3 bases: TGTGCCAGCAGCTTGGGGACAGGGGGCACCGGGGAGCTGTTTTTT. The variable domain in full, completed from reference TRBV5-6 and TRBJ2-2, reads DAGVTQSPTHLIKTRGQQVTLRCSPKSGHDTVSWYQQALGQGPQFIFQYYEEEERQRGNFPDRFSGHQFPNYSSELNVNALLLGDSALYLCASSLGTGGTGELFFGEGSRLTVL.

This clone was counted between two and nine times. The chain has TRBV7-8 and TRBJ1-4; D gene uncertain. The germline V gene encodes CDR1 SGHVS and CDR2 FQNEAQ. This CDR3 has 15 amino acids. The V end was cut by 5 bases, the J end by 8 bases, with 18 bases between. The CDR3 sequence is CASSPDSGLGEKLFF. Written as DNA, the CDR3 is TGTGCCAGCAGCCCCGACTCGGGGTTGGGCGAAAAACTGTTTTTT.

V usage is TRBV18 and J usage is TRBJ2-3, with D possibly matching TRBD1 (6 bases). Trimming cost V 6 bases and J 5 bases, with 9 bases left between them. The CDR3 is 12 residues long. Germline V gene data show CDR1 as KGHSH and CDR2 as LQKENI. The CDR3 DNA follows: TGTGCCAGCTCCCTACAGGGAGATACGCAGTATTTT. It codes for CASSLQGDTQYF.

V is TRBV15 and J is TRBJ1-3, with TRBD1 identical over 10 bases. The CDR3 length is 16 residues. Per the germline V gene, CDR1 is LNHNV and CDR2 is YYDKDF (reference sequence). V lost 3 bases to trimming and J lost 5 bases; unmatched junction nucleotides: 7. CDR3 in amino acids: CATSSGDRGSRNTIYF. The CDR3 region has the DNA TGTGCCACCAGCAGTGGGGACAGGGGAAGCCGAAACACCATATATTTT.

The chain has TRBV15 and TRBJ2-1; the D gene is possibly TRBD1 (7 bases). CDR3 length: 14 amino acids. V was clipped by 0 bases and J by 7 bases, with 10 bases between them. Germline loops: CDR1 LNHNV, CDR2 YYDKDF (reference sequence). The CDR3 region is CATSREQGRNEQFF. Written as DNA, the CDR3 is TGTGCCACCAGCAGAGAACAGGGGAGGAATGAGCAGTTCTTC.

This clone showed up just a few times. The chain uses TRBV5-1 and TRBJ2-2; perhaps TRBD2 as D (5 bases). There are 16 residues in the CDR3. With 2 bases removed from V and 0 bases from J, the gap between germline ends came to 11 bases. CDR1 SGHRS and CDR2 YFSETQ come from the germline V gene. The CDR3, as DNA: TGCGCCAGCAGCTTTTCCACTAGAACGAACACCGGGGAGCTGTTTTTT. Its protein is CASSFSTRTNTGELFF.

The V and J genes are TRBV9 and TRBJ2-7; D is undetermined. V was clipped by 1 base and J by 0 bases, with 8 bases between them. The CDR3 spans 14 residues. Germline V gene lookup returns CDR1 SGDLS and CDR2 YYNGEE. CDR3 in amino acids: CASSVTPGSYEQYF. DNA of the CDR3: TGTGCCAGCAGCGTAACCCCGGGCTCCTACGAGCAGTACTTC. The variable domain in full, completed from reference TRBV9 and TRBJ2-7, reads DSGVTQTPKHLITATGQRVTLRCSPRSGDLSVYWYQQSLDQGLQFLIQYYNGEERAKGNILERFSAQQFPDLHSELNLSSLELGDSALYFCASSVTPGSYEQYFGPGTRLTVT.

The V call is TRBV9, the J call TRBJ2-5; weak D call: TRBD2 (6 bases). Trimming removed 0 bases at V and 5 bases at J, with 14 bases between. Germline V gives CDR1 SGDLS, CDR2 YYNGEE. The CDR3 sequence is 15 residues long. In DNA form, the CDR3 reads TGTGCCAGCAGCGTAGGTGGCGGGGCCCCCGAGACCCAGTACTTC. Encoded protein: CASSVGGGAPETQYF.

This clone was counted only a few times. The chain combines TRBV2 with TRBJ1-2; 8 bases align to TRBD1. Looked up from germline, CDR1 is SNHLY and CDR2 is FYNNEI. V was clipped by 3 bases and J by 8 bases; unmatched bases: 2. The length of the CDR3 is 12 residues. CDR3: CASSEDRVGYTF. The CDR3 DNA reads TGTGCCAGCAGTGAGGACAGGGTAGGCTACACCTTC.

The sample holds a few counts of this clone. The rearrangement links TRBV4-1 to TRBJ2-7; 7 bases map to TRBD1. Trimming removed 0 bases from V and 6 bases from J; junction bases left unmatched: 2. CDR3 length: 13 amino acids. CDR1 is MGHRA and CDR2 is YSYEKL in the germline V gene. CDR3 residues: CASSQDRGLEQYF. The DNA of the CDR3 is TGCGCCAGCAGCCAAGATAGGGGGCTCGAGCAGTACTTC.

This sequence joins TRBV19 and TRBJ2-7; 12 bases align to TRBD2. This CDR3 is built from 15 residues. Germline-derived CDR1 and CDR2 are LNHDA and SQIVND (reference sequence). V lost 4 bases, J lost 1 base, and 2 bases stayed unmatched. The CDR3 nucleotides are TGTGCCAGTAGTACCACTAGCGGGGGGTCCTACGAGCAGTACTTC. Protein: CASSTTSGGSYEQYF.

This chain links TRBV28 with TRBJ1-5; D gene unclear. This CDR3 is 16 amino acids long. Germline CDR1 MDHEN, CDR2 SYDVKM. Trimming took off 6 bases at V and 2 bases at J, with 17 bases between the two ends. CDR3 in DNA: TGTGCCAGCAGCCAATATCGAGCACGGGGCAATCAGCCCCAGCATTTT. Translation gives CASSQYRARGNQPQHF.

CDR3 sequence (DNA): TGTGCCAGCAGCTTTGCAGGGGCCGCCTACGAGCAGTACTTC. This gives the protein CASSFAGAAYEQYF. V and J are TRBV11-2 and TRBJ2-7; D is perhaps TRBD1 (6 bases). Between the trimmed V and J ends, which lost 3 bases and 2 bases, there was a span of 11 bases. CDR3 length: 14 residues. CDR1 and CDR2 (germline): SGHAT, FQNNGV. Together with reference TRBV11-2 and TRBJ2-7, the CDR3 gives the full variable domain: EAGVAQSPRYKIIEKRQSVAFWCNPISGHATLYWYQQILGQGPKLLIQFQNNGVVDDSQLPKDRFSAERLKGVDSTLKIQPAKLEDSAVYLCASSFAGAAYEQYFGPGTRLTVT.